These 7 T cell receptor beta chains share one sample of origin, sequenced in a study of blood T cell repertoires in COVID-19. Profiling relied on immunoSEQ multiplex PCR, and the TCRdb table lists in-frame clones only, not all of them. The sample includes over 150,000 clones, just over 85% of them seen just once. Input material: peripheral blood. The receptors shown here come from a man between 50 and 59 years old with active or convalescent COVID-19.

The V and J genes are TRBV4-1 and TRBJ2-3; maybe TRBD2 (5 bases). Germline lookup yields CDR1 MGHRA and CDR2 YSYEKL. Trimming stripped 0 bases from V and 4 bases from J, with 11 bases between. The CDR3 has 15 amino acids. The CDR3 DNA reads TGCGCCAGCAGCCAAGATACGCTAGCAGCAGATACGCAGTATTTT. This sequence encodes CASSQDTLAADTQYF.

The chain recombines TRBV2 with TRBJ2-2, with 8 bases aligning to TRBD2. Trimming at V came to 6 bases and at J to 4 bases, leaving 7 bases not matched to a gene. This CDR3 is built from 15 residues. Germline CDR1 and CDR2: SNHLY and FYNNEI. The CDR3 reads CASRVGLAGTGELFF. CDR3 nucleotides: TGTGCCAGCAGGGTCGGGCTAGCGGGCACCGGGGAGCTGTTTTTT.

This clone was observed once. J is TRBJ1-2 and V is TRBV12-3 or TRBV12-4; 7 positions agree with TRBD1. The CDR3 has 13 residues. Trimming cost V 5 bases and J 5 bases; bases outside gene matches: 5. The CDR3 DNA reads TGTGCCAGCAGTCCCCAGGGGGTATATGGCTACACCTTC. This encodes CASSPQGVYGYTF.

The rearrangement links TRBV24-1 to TRBJ2-7; possibly TRBD2 for D (7 bases). The ends were cut back, 3 bases at V and 4 bases at J, with 12 bases in the middle. The CDR3 has 14 residues. Per the germline V gene, CDR1 is KGHDR and CDR2 is SFDVKD. CDR3 in amino acids: CATSDTGGGYEQYF. The CDR3 coding sequence is TGTGCCACCAGTGATACGGGGGGCGGATACGAGCAGTACTTC.

This clone was seen a single time. The V call is TRBV30, the J call TRBJ2-5; 11 bases fit TRBD1. The junction had 7 bases not matched to a gene; V was cut back by 8 bases and J by 2 bases. The CDR3 consists of 14 residues. The germline CDR1 and CDR2 sequences are GTSNPN and SVGIG (reference sequence). CDR3 region: CASTGTGGQETQYF. CDR3 DNA sequence: TGTGCCAGTACAGGGACAGGGGGGCAAGAGACCCAGTACTTC.

The V call is TRBV19, the J call TRBJ2-4; no clear D gene. V dropped 7 bases and J dropped 3 bases, with 13 bases sitting between them. This CDR3 comprises 14 residues. Germline CDR1 and CDR2: LNHDA and SQIVND (reference sequence). CDR3 residues: CASTPADLKNIQYF. The CDR3 bases are TGTGCCAGTACCCCGGCGGATCTCAAAAACATTCAGTACTTC. Looking up the rest from reference TRBV19 and TRBJ2-4 gives the full variable domain: DGGITQSPKYLFRKEGQNVTLSCEQNLNHDAMYWYRQDPGQGLRLIYYSQIVNDFQKGDIAEGYSVSREKKESFPLTVTSAQKNPTAFYLCASTPADLKNIQYFGAGTRLSVL.

V gene TRBV27 combines with J gene TRBJ2-5; no clear D. The CDR3 extends over 11 amino acids. V shed 6 bases and J shed 4 bases, with 6 bases lying between them. Germline CDR1 is MNHEY and CDR2 is SMNVEV (reference sequence). The chain's CDR3 is CASSRGETQYF. DNA of the CDR3: TGTGCCAGCAGCCGCGGAGAGACCCAGTACTTC.